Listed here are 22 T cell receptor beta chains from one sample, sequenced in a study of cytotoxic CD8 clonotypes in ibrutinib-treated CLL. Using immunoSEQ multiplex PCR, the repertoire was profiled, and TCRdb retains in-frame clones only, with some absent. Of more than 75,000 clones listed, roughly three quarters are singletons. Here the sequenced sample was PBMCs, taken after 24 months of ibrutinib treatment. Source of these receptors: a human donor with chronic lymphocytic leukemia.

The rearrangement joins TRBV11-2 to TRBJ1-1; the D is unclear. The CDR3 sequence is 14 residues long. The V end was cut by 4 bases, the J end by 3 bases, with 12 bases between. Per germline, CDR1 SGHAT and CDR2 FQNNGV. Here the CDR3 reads CASSSPREDTEAFF. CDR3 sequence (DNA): TGTGCCAGCAGCTCCCCCCGAGAAGACACTGAAGCTTTCTTT.

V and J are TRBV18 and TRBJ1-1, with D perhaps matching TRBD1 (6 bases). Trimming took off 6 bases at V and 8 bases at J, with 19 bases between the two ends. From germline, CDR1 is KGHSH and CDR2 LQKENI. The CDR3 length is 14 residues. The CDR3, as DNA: TGTGCCAGCTCCGCGAGTGGGACACCTGACGAAGCTTTCTTT. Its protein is CASSASGTPDEAFF.

The CDR3 region is CASSAGPKRDIQYF. In nucleotides, the CDR3 is TGTGCCAGCAGCGCAGGACCCAAAAGGGACATTCAGTACTTC. This chain joins TRBV5-8 and TRBJ2-4; D is uncertain. Trimming cost V 4 bases and J 8 bases, with 16 bases left between them. Per the germline V gene, CDR1 is SGHTS and CDR2 is YDEGEE. The CDR3 covers 14 residues.

CDR3 region: CASSLSNNSPLHF. The DNA for the CDR3 is TGTGCCAGCAGCTTATCTAATAATTCACCCCTCCACTTT. The chain joins TRBV7-3 to TRBJ1-6; D gene ambiguous. Germline-derived CDR1 and CDR2 are SGHTA and FQGTGA. CDR3 length: 13 amino acids. V shed 2 bases and J shed 5 bases, with 4 bases lying between them.

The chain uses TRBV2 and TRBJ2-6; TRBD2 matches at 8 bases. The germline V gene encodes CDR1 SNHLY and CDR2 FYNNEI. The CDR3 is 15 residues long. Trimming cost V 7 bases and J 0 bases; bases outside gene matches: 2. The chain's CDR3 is CASTGGDSGANVLTF. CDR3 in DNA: TGTGCCAGCACCGGGGGGGACTCTGGGGCCAACGTCCTGACTTTC. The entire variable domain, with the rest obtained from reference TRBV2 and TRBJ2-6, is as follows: EPEVTQTPSHQVTQMGQEVILRCVPISNHLYFYWYRQILGQKVEFLVSFYNNEISEKSEIFDDQFSVERPDGSNFTLKIRSTKLEDSAMYFCASTGGDSGANVLTFGAGSRLTVL.

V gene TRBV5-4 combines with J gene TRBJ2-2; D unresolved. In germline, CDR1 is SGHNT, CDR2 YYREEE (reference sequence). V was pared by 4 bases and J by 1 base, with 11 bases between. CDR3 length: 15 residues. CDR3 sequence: CASSVINLNTGELFF. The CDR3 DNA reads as TGTGCCAGCAGCGTTATTAACTTGAACACCGGGGAGCTGTTTTTT.

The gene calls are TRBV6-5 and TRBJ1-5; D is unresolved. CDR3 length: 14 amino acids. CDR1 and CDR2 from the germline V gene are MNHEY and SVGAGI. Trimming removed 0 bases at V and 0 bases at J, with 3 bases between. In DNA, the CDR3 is TGTGCCAGCAGTTACTCTTATAGCAATCAGCCCCAGCATTTT. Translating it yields CASSYSYSNQPQHF.

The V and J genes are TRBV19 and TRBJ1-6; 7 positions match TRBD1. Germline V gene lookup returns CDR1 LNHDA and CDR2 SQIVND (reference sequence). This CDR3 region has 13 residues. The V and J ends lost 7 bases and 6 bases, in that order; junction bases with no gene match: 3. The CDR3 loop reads CASKTGVNSPLHF. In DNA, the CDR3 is TGTGCCAGTAAAACAGGGGTTAATTCACCCCTCCACTTT. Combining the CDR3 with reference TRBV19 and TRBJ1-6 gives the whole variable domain DGGITQSPKYLFRKEGQNVTLSCEQNLNHDAMYWYRQDPGQGLRLIYYSQIVNDFQKGDIAEGYSVSREKKESFPLTVTSAQKNPTAFYLCASKTGVNSPLHFGNGTRLTVT.

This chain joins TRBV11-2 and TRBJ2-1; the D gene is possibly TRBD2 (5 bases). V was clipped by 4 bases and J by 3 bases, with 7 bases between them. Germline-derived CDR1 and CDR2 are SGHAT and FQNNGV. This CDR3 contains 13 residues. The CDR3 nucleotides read TGTGCCAGCAGCTCCACTAGCTACAATGAGCAGTTCTTC. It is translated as CASSSTSYNEQFF.

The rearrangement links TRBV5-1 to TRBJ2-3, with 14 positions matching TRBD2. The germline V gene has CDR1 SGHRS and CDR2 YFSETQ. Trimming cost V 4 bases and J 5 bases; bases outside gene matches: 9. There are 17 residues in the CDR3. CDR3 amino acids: CASSLSTTSGRVDTQYF. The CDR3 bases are TGCGCCAGCAGCCTCTCAACGACTAGCGGGAGGGTAGATACGCAGTATTTT.

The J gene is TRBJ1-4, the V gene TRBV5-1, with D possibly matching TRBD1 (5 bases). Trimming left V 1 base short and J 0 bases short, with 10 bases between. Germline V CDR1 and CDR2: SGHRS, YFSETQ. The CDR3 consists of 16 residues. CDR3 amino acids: CASSLKDTATNEKLFF. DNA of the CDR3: TGCGCCAGCAGCTTGAAGGACACCGCAACTAATGAAAAACTGTTTTTT. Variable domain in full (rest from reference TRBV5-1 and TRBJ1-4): KAGVTQTPRYLIKTRGQQVTLSCSPISGHRSVSWYQQTPGQGLQFLFEYFSETQRNKGNFPGRFSGRQFSNSRSEMNVSTLELGDSALYLCASSLKDTATNEKLFFGSGTQLSVL.

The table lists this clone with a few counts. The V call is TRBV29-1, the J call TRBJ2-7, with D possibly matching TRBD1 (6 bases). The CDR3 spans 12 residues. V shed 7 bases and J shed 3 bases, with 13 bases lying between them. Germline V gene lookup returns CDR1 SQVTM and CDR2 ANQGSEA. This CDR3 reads CSAILQGYEQYF. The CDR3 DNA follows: TGCAGCGCCATTTTACAGGGCTACGAGCAGTACTTC.

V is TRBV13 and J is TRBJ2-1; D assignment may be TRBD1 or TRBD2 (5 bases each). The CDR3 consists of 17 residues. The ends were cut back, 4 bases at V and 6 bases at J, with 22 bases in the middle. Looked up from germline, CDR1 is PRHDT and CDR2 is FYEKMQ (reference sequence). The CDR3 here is CASSSPLWGPTSNEQFF. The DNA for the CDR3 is TGTGCCAGCAGCTCCCCGTTGTGGGGACCGACAAGCAATGAGCAGTTCTTC.

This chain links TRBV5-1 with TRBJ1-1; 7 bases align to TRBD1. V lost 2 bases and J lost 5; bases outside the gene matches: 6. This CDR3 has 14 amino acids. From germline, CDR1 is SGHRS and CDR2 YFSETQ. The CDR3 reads CASSFTGERTEAFF. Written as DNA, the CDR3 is TGCGCCAGCAGCTTTACAGGGGAGAGAACTGAAGCTTTCTTT. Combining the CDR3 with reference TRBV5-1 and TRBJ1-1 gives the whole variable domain KAGVTQTPRYLIKTRGQQVTLSCSPISGHRSVSWYQQTPGQGLQFLFEYFSETQRNKGNFPGRFSGRQFSNSRSEMNVSTLELGDSALYLCASSFTGERTEAFFGQGTRLTVV.

This CDR3 is CASKGLAGEVDTQYF. For the CDR3, the DNA is TGTGCCAGTAAGGGACTAGCGGGAGAAGTAGATACGCAGTATTTT. The chain is built from TRBV19 and TRBJ2-3; TRBD2 aligns across 14 bases. J lost 5 bases, V lost 7 bases, and 5 bases had no gene match. Germline assignment: CDR1 LNHDA and CDR2 SQIVND (reference sequence). The CDR3 spans 15 residues.

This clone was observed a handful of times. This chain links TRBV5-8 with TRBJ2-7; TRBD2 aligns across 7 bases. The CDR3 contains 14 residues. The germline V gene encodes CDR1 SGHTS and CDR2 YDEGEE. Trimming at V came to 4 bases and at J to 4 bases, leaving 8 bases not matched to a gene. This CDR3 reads CASSTGGVWYEQYF. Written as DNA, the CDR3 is TGTGCCAGCAGCACTGGGGGGGTCTGGTACGAGCAGTACTTC.

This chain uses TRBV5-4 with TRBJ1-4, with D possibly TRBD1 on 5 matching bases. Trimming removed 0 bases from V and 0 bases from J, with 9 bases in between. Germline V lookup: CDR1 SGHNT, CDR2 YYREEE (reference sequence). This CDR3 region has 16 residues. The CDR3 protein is CASSLGGATTNEKLFF. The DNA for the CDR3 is TGTGCCAGCAGCTTGGGTGGGGCGACAACTAATGAAAAACTGTTTTTT.

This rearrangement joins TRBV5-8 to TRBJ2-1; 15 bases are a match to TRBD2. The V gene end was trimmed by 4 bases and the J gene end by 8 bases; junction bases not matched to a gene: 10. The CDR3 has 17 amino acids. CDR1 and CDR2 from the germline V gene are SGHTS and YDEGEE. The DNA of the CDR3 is TGTGCCAGCAGCACCTGGACTAGCGGGAGGGCCTCCGATGAGCAGTTCTTC. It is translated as CASSTWTSGRASDEQFF.

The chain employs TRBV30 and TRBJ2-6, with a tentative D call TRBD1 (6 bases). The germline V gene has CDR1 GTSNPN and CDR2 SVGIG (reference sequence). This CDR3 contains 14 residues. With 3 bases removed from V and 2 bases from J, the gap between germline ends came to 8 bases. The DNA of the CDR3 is TGTGCCTGGAGACAGGGACCTGGGGCCAACGTCCTGACTTTC. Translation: CAWRQGPGANVLTF.

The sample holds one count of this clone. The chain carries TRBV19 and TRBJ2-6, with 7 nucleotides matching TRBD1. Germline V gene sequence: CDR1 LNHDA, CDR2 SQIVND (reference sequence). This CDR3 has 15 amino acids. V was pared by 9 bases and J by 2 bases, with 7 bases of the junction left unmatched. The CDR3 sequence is CARLITGAGANVLTF. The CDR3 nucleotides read TGTGCCAGACTCATAACAGGGGCTGGGGCCAACGTCCTGACTTTC.

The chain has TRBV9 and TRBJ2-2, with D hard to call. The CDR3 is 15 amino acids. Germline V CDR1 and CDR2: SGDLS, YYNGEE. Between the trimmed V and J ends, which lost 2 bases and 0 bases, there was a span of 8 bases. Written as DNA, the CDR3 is TGTGCCAGCAGCGTCGACGGACCGAACACCGGGGAGCTGTTTTTT. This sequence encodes CASSVDGPNTGELFF.

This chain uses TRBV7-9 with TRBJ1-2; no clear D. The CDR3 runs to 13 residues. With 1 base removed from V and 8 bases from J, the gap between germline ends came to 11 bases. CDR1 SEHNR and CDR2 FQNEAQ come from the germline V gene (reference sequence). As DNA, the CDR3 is TGTGCCAGCAGCTTAGAAGGGATCAGGGGCTACACCTTC. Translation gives CASSLEGIRGYTF.